The entry below describes one TCR beta chain. This entry comes from a study of T cell repertoires in cytomegalovirus infection. TCRdb re-derived calls from the reads in MiXCR, one entry per CDR3 protein. The top ten clones hold roughly 2.9% of a sample with fewer than 200,000 distinct CDR3 sequences, 15% to 20% of them seen once. From germline, CDR1 is SNHLY and CDR2 FYNNEI. Trimming took off 6 bases at V and 2 bases at J, with 16 bases between the two ends. The CDR3 length is 16 residues. This TCR was sampled from a human donor in good health (CMV status not recorded). Some clones in this sample may be carry-over from other donors' samples. This chain connects TRBV2 to TRBJ1-4; TRBD1 might be the D (5 bases). The sequencing input was PBMCs. The DNA for the CDR3 is TGTGCCAGCAGCCCCTTTGACAGACCTACTAATGAAAAACTGTTTTTT. This encodes CASSPFDRPTNEKLFF.